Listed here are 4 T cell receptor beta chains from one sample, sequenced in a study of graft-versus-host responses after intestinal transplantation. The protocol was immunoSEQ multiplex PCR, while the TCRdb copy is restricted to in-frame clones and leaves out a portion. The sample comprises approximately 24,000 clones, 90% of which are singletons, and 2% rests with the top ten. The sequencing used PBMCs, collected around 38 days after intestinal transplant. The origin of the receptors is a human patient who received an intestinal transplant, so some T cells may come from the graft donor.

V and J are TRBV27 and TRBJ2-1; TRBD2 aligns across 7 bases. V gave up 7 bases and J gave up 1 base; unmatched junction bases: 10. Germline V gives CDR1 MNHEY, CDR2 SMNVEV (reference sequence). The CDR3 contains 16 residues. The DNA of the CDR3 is TGTGCCAGCAACCCTTTTGAGGGAGGGTCCTACAATGAGCAGTTCTTC. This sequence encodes CASNPFEGGSYNEQFF.

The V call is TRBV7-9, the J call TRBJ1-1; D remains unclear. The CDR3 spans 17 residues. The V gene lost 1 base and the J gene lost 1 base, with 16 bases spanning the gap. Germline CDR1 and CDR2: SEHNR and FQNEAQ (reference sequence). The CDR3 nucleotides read TGTGCCAGCAGCTTAGGATGGGGTGGGGAAGAGAACACTGAAGCTTTCTTT. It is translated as CASSLGWGGEENTEAFF.

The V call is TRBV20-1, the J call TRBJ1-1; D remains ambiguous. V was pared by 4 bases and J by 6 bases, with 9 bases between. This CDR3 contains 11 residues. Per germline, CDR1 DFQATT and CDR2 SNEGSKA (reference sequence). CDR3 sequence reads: CSAKRRPEAFF. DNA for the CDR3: TGCAGTGCTAAAAGACGTCCTGAAGCTTTCTTT.

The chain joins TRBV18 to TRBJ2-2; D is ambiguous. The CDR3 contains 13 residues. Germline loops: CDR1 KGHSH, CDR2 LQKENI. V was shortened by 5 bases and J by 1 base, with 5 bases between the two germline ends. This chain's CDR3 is CASSSKNTGELFF. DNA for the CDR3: TGTGCCAGCTCATCCAAGAACACCGGGGAGCTGTTTTTT.